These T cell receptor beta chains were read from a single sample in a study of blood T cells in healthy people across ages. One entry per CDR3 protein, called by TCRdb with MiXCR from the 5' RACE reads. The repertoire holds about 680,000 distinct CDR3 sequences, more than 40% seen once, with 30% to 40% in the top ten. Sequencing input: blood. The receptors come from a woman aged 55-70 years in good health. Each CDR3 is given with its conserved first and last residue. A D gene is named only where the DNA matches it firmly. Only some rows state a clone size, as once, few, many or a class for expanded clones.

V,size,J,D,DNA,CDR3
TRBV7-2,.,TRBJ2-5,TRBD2,TGTGCCAGCAGCTTAGACGGGATAGCGGGAGAGACCCAGTACTTC,CASSLDGIAGETQYF
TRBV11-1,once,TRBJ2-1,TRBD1,TGTGCCAGCAGCTTGGGCAGGGGGCTTTCTCCCTACAATGAGCAGTTCTTC,CASSLGRGLSPYNEQFF
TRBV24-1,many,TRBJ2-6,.,TGTGCCACCGGATCAGTCGGCGGGGCCAACGTCCTGACTTTC,CATGSVGGANVLTF
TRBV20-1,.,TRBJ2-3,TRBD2,TGCAGTGCTAGAGAAGCGGGAGCAGTAGATACGCAGTATTTT,CSAREAGAVDTQYF
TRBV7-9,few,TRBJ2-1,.,TGTGCCAGCAGCTTAATAGGCTACAATGAGCAGTTCTTC,CASSLIGYNEQFF
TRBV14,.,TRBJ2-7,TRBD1,TGTGCCAGCAGCCAAGTTGGAGGACAGGGCTACGAGCAGTACTTC,CASSQVGGQGYEQYF
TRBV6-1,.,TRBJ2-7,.,TGTGCCAGCAGTTGGGGGACCGGGCTTATGGCCCAGTACTTC,CASSWGTGLMAQYF
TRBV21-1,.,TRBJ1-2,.,TGTGCCAGCAGCAAGCCGGGAGGTGGCTACACCTTC,CASSKPGGGYTF
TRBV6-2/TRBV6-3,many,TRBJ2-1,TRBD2,TGTGCCAGCAGTTGGACTAGCGGATACAATGAGCAGTTCTTC,CASSWTSGYNEQFF
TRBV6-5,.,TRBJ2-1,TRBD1,TGTGCCAGCAGTTCCCTATACAGGGGCCACAATGAGCAGTTCTTC,CASSSLYRGHNEQFF
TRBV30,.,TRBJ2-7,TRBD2,TGTGCCTGGAAGTTCCCGGGACTAGGAACCTACGAGCAGTACTTC,CAWKFPGLGTYEQYF
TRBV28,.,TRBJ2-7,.,TGTGCCAGCAGTGAGGGGGGAATGGCCTACGAGCAGTACTTC,CASSEGGMAYEQYF
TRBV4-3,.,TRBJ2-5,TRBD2,TGCGCCAGCAGCCCCCCTCCGGGAGCGGGGGAGACCCAGTACTTC,CASSPPPGAGETQYF
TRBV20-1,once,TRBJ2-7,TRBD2,TGCAGTGCTAGAGATTTCGGCGGGAGAGCCGCCGAGCAGTACTTC,CSARDFGGRAAEQYF
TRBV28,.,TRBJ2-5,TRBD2,TGTGCCAGCAGTTTGTTGACTAGCGGGAGCGAGACCCAGTACTTC,CASSLLTSGSETQYF
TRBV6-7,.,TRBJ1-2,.,TGTGCCAGCAGTCCGGATCGGGACACCGACTTAGCTAACTATGGCTACACCTTC,CASSPDRDTDLANYGYTF
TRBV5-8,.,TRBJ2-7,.,TGTGCCAGCAGCTTGGACAGCAACGAGCAGTACTTC,CASSLDSNEQYF
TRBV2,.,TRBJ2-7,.,TGTGCCAGCGCGTTTGGGGGGTTTTTCTACGAGCAGTACTTC,CASAFGGFFYEQYF
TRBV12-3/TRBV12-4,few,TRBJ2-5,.,TGTGCCAGCTCAGAGGCTTCGGGCCCGACAAAAGAGACCCAGTACTTC,CASSEASGPTKETQYF
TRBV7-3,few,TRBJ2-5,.,TGTGCCAGCAGCTTAGATCGGGCAGATTCGGGGGAGCAGTACTTC,CASSLDRADSGEQYF
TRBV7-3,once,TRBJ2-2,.,TGTGCCAGCAGCTTAGGAGCCAGGGGCGCGAACACCGGGGAGCTGTTTTTT,CASSLGARGANTGELFF
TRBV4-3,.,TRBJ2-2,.,TGCGCCAGCAGCCAACCCGGTCAGGGGATCGCCGGGGAGCTGTTTTTT,CASSQPGQGIAGELFF
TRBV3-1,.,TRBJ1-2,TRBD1,TGTGCCAGCAGCCGGACCACAGGGGGTCATGGCTACACCTTC,CASSRTTGGHGYTF
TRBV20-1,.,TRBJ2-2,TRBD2,TGCAGTGCTAGAGCTGAGGGACTAGCGGGATTGACCGGGGAGCTGTTTTTT,CSARAEGLAGLTGELFF
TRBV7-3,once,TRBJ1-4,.,TGTGCCAGCAGCCAACAGGGTTTGGCTGATGAAAAACTGTTTTTT,CASSQQGLADEKLFF
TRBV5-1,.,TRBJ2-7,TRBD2,TGCGCCAGCAGCGCTCTAGGGGCTAGCGGACGCTCCTACAATGAGCAGTACTTC,CASSALGASGRSYNEQYF
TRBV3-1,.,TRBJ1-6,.,TGTGCCAGCAGCCCCCCCTCCTATAATTCACCCCTCCACTTT,CASSPPSYNSPLHF
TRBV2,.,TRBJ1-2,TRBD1,TGTGCCAGCAGAACCGGGACAGTCGTGGACTATGGCTACACCTTC,CASRTGTVVDYGYTF
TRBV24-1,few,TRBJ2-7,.,TGTGCCACCAGTGGGGGCTCCTACAATGAGCAGTACTTC,CATSGGSYNEQYF
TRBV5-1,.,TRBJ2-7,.,TGCGCCAGCCGGGTCGCCAACGAGCAGTACTTC,CASRVANEQYF
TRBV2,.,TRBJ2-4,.,TGTGCCAGTGGACTGACTTTCTTATCCAAAAACATTCAGTACTTC,CASGLTFLSKNIQYF
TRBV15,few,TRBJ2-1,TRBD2,TGTGCCACCAGCCCAATCGGGGGGGAAACAGATGAGCAGTTCTTC,CATSPIGGETDEQFF
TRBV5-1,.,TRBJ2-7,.,TGCGCCAGCAGCTCGGATCCAGCGGAGGTCCTCTACGAGCAGTACTTC,CASSSDPAEVLYEQYF
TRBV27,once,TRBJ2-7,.,TGTGCCAGCGGAGGGACGATCCCCTACGAGCAGTACTTC,CASGGTIPYEQYF
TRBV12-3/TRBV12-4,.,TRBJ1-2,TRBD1,TGTGCCAGCACCCGGGCGGGGACAGTCGCTAACTATGGCTACACCTTC,CASTRAGTVANYGYTF
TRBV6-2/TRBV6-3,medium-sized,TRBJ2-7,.,TGTGCCAGCAGCAGAGATGGTTCGGGCAACTACGAGCAGTACTTC,CASSRDGSGNYEQYF
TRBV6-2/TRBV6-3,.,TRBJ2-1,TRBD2,TGTGCCAGCAAACTCGGGACTAGCTCTAATGAGCAGTTCTTC,CASKLGTSSNEQFF
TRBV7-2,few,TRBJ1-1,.,TGTGCCAGCAACCAACTGGGCCGCCTTAACACTGAAGCTTTCTTT,CASNQLGRLNTEAFF
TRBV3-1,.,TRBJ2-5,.,TGTGCCAGCAGCCAAGATCTGAATGAGCAGTACTTC,CASSQDLNEQYF
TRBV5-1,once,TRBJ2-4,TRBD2,TGCGCCAGCAGCTTGTTTGCGCGGGAGAGCGGGAACATTCAGTACTTC,CASSLFARESGNIQYF
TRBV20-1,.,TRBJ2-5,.,TGCAGTGCTAGAGATCAAACGGAAGAGCAGTACTTC,CSARDQTEEQYF
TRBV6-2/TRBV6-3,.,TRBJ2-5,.,TGTGCCAGCAGTTATGGGCAGGGCGTCGTGGCCCAGTACTTC,CASSYGQGVVAQYF